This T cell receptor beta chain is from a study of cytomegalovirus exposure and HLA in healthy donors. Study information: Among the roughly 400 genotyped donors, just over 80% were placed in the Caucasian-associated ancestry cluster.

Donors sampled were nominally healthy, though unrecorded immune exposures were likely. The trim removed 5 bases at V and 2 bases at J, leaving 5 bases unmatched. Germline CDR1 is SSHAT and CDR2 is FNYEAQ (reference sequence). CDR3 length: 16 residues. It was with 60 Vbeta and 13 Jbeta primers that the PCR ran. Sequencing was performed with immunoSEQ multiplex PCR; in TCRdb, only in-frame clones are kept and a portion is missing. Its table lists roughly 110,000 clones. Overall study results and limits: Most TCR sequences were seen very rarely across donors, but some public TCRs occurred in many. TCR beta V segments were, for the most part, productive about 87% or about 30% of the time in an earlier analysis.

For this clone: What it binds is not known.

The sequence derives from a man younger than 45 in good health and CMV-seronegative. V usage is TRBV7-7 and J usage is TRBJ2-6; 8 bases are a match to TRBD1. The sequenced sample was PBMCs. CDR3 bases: TGTGCCAGCAGCCCCCGGACAGGGACTGGGGCCAACGTCCTGACTTTC. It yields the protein CASSPRTGTGANVLTF.